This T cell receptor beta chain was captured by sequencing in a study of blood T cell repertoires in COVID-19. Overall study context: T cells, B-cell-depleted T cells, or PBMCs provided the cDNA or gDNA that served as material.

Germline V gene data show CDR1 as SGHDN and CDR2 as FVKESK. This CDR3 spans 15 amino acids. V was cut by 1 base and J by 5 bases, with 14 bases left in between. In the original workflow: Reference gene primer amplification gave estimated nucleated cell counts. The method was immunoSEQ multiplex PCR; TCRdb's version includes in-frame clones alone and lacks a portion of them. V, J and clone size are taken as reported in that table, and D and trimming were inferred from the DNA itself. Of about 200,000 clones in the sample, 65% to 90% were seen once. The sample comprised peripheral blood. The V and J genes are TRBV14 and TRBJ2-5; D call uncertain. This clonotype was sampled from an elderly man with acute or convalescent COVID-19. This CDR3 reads CASSQGWSLAETQYF. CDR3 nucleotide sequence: TGTGCCAGCAGCCAAGGGTGGTCCCTTGCGGAGACCCAGTACTTC.